One sample yielded the 20 T cell receptor beta chains listed below, sequenced in a study of T cell responses to AZD1222 COVID-19 vaccine. Some clones are missing from TCRdb's copy, which holds only in-frame ones; the method was immunoSEQ multiplex PCR. The repertoire has 130,000 to 150,000 clones, 85% to 95% of them found once; the top ten carry more than 10%. This specimen was peripheral blood, taken after recovery from COVID-19. The receptors originated from an adult who had recovered from COVID-19.

The V gene is TRBV4-2, the J gene TRBJ2-1; D is possibly TRBD2 (5 bases). The ends were cut back, 0 bases at V and 11 bases at J, with 8 bases in the middle. CDR3 length: 12 amino acids. CDR1 and CDR2 (germline): LGHNA, YNFKEQ. The CDR3 DNA sequence: TGTGCCAGCAGCCAAGAACCGGGGAAGCAGTTCTTC. Its protein product is CASSQEPGKQFF.

This clone was observed once. The chain has TRBV24-1 and TRBJ2-1, with 9 nucleotides matching TRBD2. V gave up 0 bases and J gave up 5 bases; unmatched junction bases: 4. Germline CDR1 and CDR2: KGHDR and SFDVKD. The length of the CDR3 is 16 residues. CDR3 sequence reads: CATSDLGIAGDNEQFF. The CDR3 bases are TGTGCCACCAGTGATTTGGGGATAGCGGGAGACAATGAGCAGTTCTTC.

The rearrangement links TRBV6-1 to TRBJ1-1, with D hard to call. V lost 2 bases and J lost 4, with 8 bases in between. The CDR3 spans 13 residues. Germline V gene sequence: CDR1 MNHNS, CDR2 SASEGT. Here the CDR3 reads CASSEPMATEAFF. The CDR3 DNA sequence: TGTGCCAGCAGTGAACCCATGGCCACTGAAGCTTTCTTT.

This rearrangement joins TRBV5-1 to TRBJ1-5, with TRBD1 matching over 9 bases. The CDR3 is 15 residues long. The germline V gene encodes CDR1 SGHRS and CDR2 YFSETQ. With 4 bases clipped from V and 4 bases from J, the junction kept 6 bases outside the gene matches. The CDR3 DNA is TGCGCCAGCAGCCCGTGGGGGACAGGGAATCAGCCCCAGCATTTT. This translates into CASSPWGTGNQPQHF.

This clone was observed a few times. The genes are TRBV18 and TRBJ1-5; perhaps TRBD1 as D (6 bases). Germline assignment: CDR1 KGHSH and CDR2 LQKENI. With 2 bases removed from V and 4 bases from J, the gap between germline ends came to 21 bases. The length of the CDR3 is 18 residues. This chain's CDR3 is CASSPGADLGGGNQPQHF. CDR3 nucleotide sequence: TGTGCCAGCTCACCAGGTGCTGATTTAGGGGGGGGAAATCAGCCCCAGCATTTT.

This clone appeared a single time. CDR3 residues: CASSGETQYF. The CDR3 DNA sequence: TGTGCCAGCAGTGGAGAGACCCAGTACTTC. The chain uses TRBV5-6 and TRBJ2-5; D ambiguous. The CDR3 length is 10 residues. The germline V and J ends were trimmed by 5 bases and 4 bases, with 3 bases remaining between them. Germline V gene sequence: CDR1 SGHDT, CDR2 YYEEEE.

The rearrangement uses TRBV5-1 and TRBJ2-7, with D perhaps TRBD1 or TRBD2 (6 bases each). Deletions cut 6 bases from V and 5 bases from J, with 18 bases between. Germline assignment: CDR1 SGHRS and CDR2 YFSETQ. The CDR3 covers 14 residues. Written as DNA, the CDR3 is TGCGCCAGCAATACCGCACAGGGACTTGACGAGCAGTACTTC. Translated: CASNTAQGLDEQYF.

This clone has just one count. The chain joins TRBV2 to TRBJ2-7, with D maybe TRBD1 (5 bases). Trimming left V 3 bases short and J 5 bases short, with 11 bases between. The germline V gene has CDR1 SNHLY and CDR2 FYNNEI. The CDR3 sequence is 13 residues long. The CDR3 here is CASSDRVKNEQYF. The CDR3 bases are TGTGCCAGCAGTGACAGGGTAAAAAACGAGCAGTACTTC.

This clone was detected a few times. The chain uses TRBV10-3 and TRBJ1-3, with TRBD1 identical over 7 bases. The germline gives CDR1 ENHRY, CDR2 SYGVKD. The CDR3 loop spans 16 amino acids. The V gene end was trimmed by 7 bases and the J gene end by 0 bases; junction bases not matched to a gene: 9. CDR3 in amino acids: CAITAGTASSGNTIYF. The CDR3 bases are TGTGCCATCACCGCCGGGACAGCAAGCTCTGGAAACACCATATATTTT.

This clone was seen a few times. V and J are TRBV7-9 and TRBJ2-7, with D possibly being TRBD1 (6 bases). This CDR3 spans 13 amino acids. The V end was cut by 3 bases, the J end by 3 bases, with 9 bases between. The germline gives CDR1 SEHNR, CDR2 FQNEAQ (reference sequence). The CDR3: CASSFKDSYEQYF. The CDR3 DNA reads as TGTGCCAGCAGCTTTAAGGACAGCTACGAGCAGTACTTC. Supplemented by reference TRBV7-9 and TRBJ2-7, the full variable domain reads DTGVSQNPRHKITKRGQNVTFRCDPISEHNRLYWYRQTLGQGPEFLTYFQNEAQLEKSRLLSDRFSAERPKGSFSTLEIQRTEQGDSAMYLCASSFKDSYEQYFGPGTRLTVT.

The rearrangement links TRBV13 to TRBJ2-7, with D perhaps matching TRBD2 (6 bases). The CDR3 has 13 residues. V lost 8 bases and J 3 bases, leaving 14 bases between the germline ends. Germline values: CDR1 PRHDT, CDR2 FYEKMQ (reference sequence). In nucleotides, the CDR3 is TGTGCCAGCGTTAAGCGGGCGGTCTACGAGCAGTACTTC. This encodes CASVKRAVYEQYF.

This clone has just one count. V usage is TRBV9 and J usage is TRBJ2-2; 7 bases are shared with TRBD2. The germline gives CDR1 SGDLS, CDR2 YYNGEE. The V gene end was trimmed by 0 bases and the J gene end by 3 bases; junction bases not matched to a gene: 11. The CDR3 runs to 18 residues. CDR3 amino acids: CASSVGMGGRIDTGELFF. In DNA, the CDR3 is TGTGCCAGCAGCGTAGGAATGGGGGGGAGAATCGACACCGGGGAGCTGTTTTTT. The whole variable domain, filled in from reference TRBV9 and TRBJ2-2, reads DSGVTQTPKHLITATGQRVTLRCSPRSGDLSVYWYQQSLDQGLQFLIQYYNGEERAKGNILERFSAQQFPDLHSELNLSSLELGDSALYFCASSVGMGGRIDTGELFFGEGSRLTVL.

The gene calls are TRBV3-1 (or the pseudogene TRBV3-2) and TRBJ2-7; the D is unclear. The CDR3 is 15 residues long. Deletions cut 0 bases from V and 2 bases from J, with 11 bases between. Germline CDR1 and CDR2: LGHDT and YNNKEL (reference sequence). Here the CDR3 DNA reads TGTGCCAGCAGCCAAGATTTGGGTCTTACCTACGAGCAGTACTTC. Encoded protein: CASSQDLGLTYEQYF.

The chain couples TRBV5-1 to TRBJ2-7; 11 bases map to TRBD2. There are 16 residues in the CDR3. Germline V CDR1 and CDR2: SGHRS, YFSETQ. V shed 1 base, J shed 1 base, and the junction held 4 bases outside the gene matches. CDR3 loop: CASSLLLAGGSYEQYF. Written as DNA, the CDR3 is TGCGCCAGCAGCTTGCTTTTAGCGGGAGGGTCCTACGAGCAGTACTTC.

The V call is TRBV11-2, the J call TRBJ1-1; perhaps TRBD1 as D (5 bases). Germline loops: CDR1 SGHAT, CDR2 FQNNGV. V lost 4 bases, J lost 0 bases, and 18 bases lay in between. There are 17 residues in the CDR3. The CDR3 protein is CASSSSNVRQMNTEAFF. CDR3 nucleotide sequence: TGTGCCAGCAGCTCCTCAAATGTAAGACAGATGAACACTGAAGCTTTCTTT.

In its sample, this clone was seen once. The chain employs TRBV9 and TRBJ2-5; 7 nucleotides line up with TRBD1. The trim removed 1 base at V and 0 bases at J, leaving 3 bases unmatched. The CDR3 totals 15 residues. The V gene's germline CDR1 is SGDLS and CDR2 YYNGEE. The CDR3 DNA follows: TGTGCCAGCAGCGTAACGGGACAGCACCAAGAGACCCAGTACTTC. The encoded protein is CASSVTGQHQETQYF.

The chain combines TRBV29-1 with TRBJ2-7, with no clear D. The CDR3 runs 10 residues. V lost 4 bases and J 5 bases, leaving 6 bases between the germline ends. Germline V gives CDR1 SQVTM, CDR2 ANQGSEA. The CDR3 DNA sequence: TGCAGCGTTGGAGAGCACGAGCAGTACTTC. Translation: CSVGEHEQYF.

This rearrangement joins TRBV9 to TRBJ2-3, with 10 bases identical to TRBD2. Trimming removed 0 bases from V and 2 bases from J; junction bases left unmatched: 15. The germline gives CDR1 SGDLS, CDR2 YYNGEE. The CDR3 spans 20 residues. CDR3 DNA: TGTGCCAGCAGCGTAGTTCCCACATCGGGCCTAGCGGGAGACACAGATACGCAGTATTTT. This codes for CASSVVPTSGLAGDTDTQYF.

The V and J genes are TRBV5-6 and TRBJ1-2, with D maybe TRBD1 (5 bases). V was trimmed by 0 bases and J by 4 bases, leaving 16 bases between them. This CDR3 region has 16 residues. Germline CDR1 is SGHDT and CDR2 is YYEEEE. The CDR3 protein is CASSLDGATYFYGYTF. DNA of the CDR3: TGTGCCAGCAGCTTGGACGGGGCGACGTACTTCTATGGCTACACCTTC.

The chain combines TRBV27 with TRBJ2-3; the D gene is possibly TRBD2 (5 bases). The V end lost 3 bases, the J end lost 4 bases, and 5 bases lay between the germline ends. This CDR3 region has 12 residues. Germline V gives CDR1 MNHEY, CDR2 SMNVEV (reference sequence). In nucleotides, the CDR3 is TGTGCCAGCAGTTTCGGGGCAGATACGCAGTATTTT. This translates into CASSFGADTQYF.